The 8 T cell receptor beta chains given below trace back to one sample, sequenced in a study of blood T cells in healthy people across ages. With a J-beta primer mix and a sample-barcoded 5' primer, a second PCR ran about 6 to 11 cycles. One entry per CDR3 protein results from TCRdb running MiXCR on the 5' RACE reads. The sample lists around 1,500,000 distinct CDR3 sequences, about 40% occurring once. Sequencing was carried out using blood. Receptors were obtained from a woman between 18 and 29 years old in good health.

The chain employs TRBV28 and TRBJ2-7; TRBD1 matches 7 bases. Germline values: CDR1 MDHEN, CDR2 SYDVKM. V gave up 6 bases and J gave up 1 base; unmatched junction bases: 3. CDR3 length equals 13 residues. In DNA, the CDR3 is TGTGCCAGCAGAGAGGGACAGTCCTACGAGCAGTACTTC. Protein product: CASREGQSYEQYF.

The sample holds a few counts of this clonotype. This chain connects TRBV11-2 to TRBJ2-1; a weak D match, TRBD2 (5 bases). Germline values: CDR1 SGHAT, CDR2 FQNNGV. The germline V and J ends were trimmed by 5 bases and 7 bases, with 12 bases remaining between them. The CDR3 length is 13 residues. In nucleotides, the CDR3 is TGTGCCAGCAGCGGGGTTTCGGGGAATGAGCAGTTCTTC. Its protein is CASSGVSGNEQFF.

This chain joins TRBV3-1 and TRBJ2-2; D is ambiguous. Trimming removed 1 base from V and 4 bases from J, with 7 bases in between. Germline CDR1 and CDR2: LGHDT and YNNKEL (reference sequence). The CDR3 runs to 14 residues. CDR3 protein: CASSQVETTGELFF. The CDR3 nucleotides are TGTGCCAGCAGCCAAGTCGAAACCACCGGGGAGCTGTTTTTT.

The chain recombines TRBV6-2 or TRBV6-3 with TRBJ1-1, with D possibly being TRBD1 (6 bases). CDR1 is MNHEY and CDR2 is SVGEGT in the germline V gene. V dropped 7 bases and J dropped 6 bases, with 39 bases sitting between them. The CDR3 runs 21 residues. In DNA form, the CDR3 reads TGTGCCAGCACCCTATCGCCAGGCCAATCAGCTGGATTTATAGGGGGGTCTGAAGCTTTCTTT. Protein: CASTLSPGQSAGFIGGSEAFF.

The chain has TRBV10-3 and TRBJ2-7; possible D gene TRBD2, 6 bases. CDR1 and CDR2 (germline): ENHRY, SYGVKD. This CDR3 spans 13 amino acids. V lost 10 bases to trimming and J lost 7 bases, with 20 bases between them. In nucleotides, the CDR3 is TGTGCCACCTACAGGACTATTACGCATGAGCAGTACTTC. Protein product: CATYRTITHEQYF.

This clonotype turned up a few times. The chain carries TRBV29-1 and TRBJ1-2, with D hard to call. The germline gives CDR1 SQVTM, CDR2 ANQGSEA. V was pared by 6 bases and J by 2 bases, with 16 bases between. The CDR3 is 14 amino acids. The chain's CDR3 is CSVLKAGSNYGYTF. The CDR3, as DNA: TGCAGCGTCCTCAAGGCCGGGAGCAACTATGGCTACACCTTC.

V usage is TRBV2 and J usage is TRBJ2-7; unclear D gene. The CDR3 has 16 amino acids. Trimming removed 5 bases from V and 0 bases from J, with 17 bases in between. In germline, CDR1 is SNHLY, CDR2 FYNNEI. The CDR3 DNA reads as TGTGCCAGCAGTTTCCAACAGCTAAACCCCTCCTACGAGCAGTACTTC. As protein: CASSFQQLNPSYEQYF.

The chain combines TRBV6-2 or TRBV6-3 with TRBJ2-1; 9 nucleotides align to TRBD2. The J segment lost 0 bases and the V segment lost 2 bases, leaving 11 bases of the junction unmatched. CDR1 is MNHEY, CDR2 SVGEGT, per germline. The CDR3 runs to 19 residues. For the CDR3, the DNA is TGTGCCAGCAGTTACCCCGGGCTAGCGGGGACCAGCTCCTACAATGAGCAGTTCTTC. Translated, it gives CASSYPGLAGTSSYNEQFF.